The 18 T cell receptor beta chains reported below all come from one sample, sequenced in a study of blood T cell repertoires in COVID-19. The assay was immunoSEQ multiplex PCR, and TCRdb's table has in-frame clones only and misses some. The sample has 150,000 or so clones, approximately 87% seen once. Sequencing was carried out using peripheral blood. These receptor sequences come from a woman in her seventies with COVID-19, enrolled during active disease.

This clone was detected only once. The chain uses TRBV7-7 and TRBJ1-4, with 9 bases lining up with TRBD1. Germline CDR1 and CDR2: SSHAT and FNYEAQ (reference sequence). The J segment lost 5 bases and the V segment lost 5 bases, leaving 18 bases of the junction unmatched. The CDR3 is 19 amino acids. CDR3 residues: CASSPLGAGTGLVNEKLFF. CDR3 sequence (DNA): TGTGCCAGCAGCCCACTAGGGGCCGGGACAGGGTTAGTCAATGAAAAACTGTTTTTT.

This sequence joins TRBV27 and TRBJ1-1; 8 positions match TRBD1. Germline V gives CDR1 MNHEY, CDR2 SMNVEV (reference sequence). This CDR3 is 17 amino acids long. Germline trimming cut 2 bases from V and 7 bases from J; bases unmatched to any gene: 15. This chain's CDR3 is CASSLADRGRNLHEAFF. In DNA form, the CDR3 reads TGTGCCAGCAGTTTAGCAGACAGGGGAAGGAACCTGCATGAAGCTTTCTTT.

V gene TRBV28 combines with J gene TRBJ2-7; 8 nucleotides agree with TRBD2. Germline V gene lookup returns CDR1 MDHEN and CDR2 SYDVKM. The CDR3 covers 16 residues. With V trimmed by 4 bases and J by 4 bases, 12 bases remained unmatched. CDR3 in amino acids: CASSSPRDSGVYEQYF. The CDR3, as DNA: TGTGCCAGCAGTTCTCCTAGGGATAGCGGGGTTTACGAGCAGTACTTC.

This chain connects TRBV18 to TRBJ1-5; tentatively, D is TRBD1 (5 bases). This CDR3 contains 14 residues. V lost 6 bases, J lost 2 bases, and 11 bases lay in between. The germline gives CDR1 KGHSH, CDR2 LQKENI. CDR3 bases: TGTGCCAGCTCCCCGGGGGGTGGCAATCAGCCCCAGCATTTT. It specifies CASSPGGGNQPQHF. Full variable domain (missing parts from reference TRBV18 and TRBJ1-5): NAGVMQNPRHLVRRRGQEARLRCSPMKGHSHVYWYRQLPEEGLKFMVYLQKENIIDESGMPKERFSAEFPKEGPSILRIQQVVRGDSAAYFCASSPGGGNQPQHFGDGTRLSIL.

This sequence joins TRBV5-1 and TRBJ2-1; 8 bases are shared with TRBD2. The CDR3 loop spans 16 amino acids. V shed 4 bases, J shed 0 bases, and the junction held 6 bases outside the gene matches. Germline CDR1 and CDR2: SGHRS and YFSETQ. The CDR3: CASSAQLADSYNEQFF. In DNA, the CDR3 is TGCGCCAGCAGCGCTCAACTAGCGGACTCCTACAATGAGCAGTTCTTC.

CDR3 coding DNA: TGTGCCACCAGCAGGGATGACAGGGCTCTCCAAGAGACCCAGTACTTC. This encodes CATSRDDRALQETQYF. This chain joins TRBV15 and TRBJ2-5, with 7 bases matching TRBD1. V trimming: 3 bases; J trimming: 1 base; junction bases outside the gene matches: 8. Per germline, CDR1 LNHNV and CDR2 YYDKDF (reference sequence). The CDR3 length is 16 residues. Supplemented by reference TRBV15 and TRBJ2-5, the full variable domain reads DAMVIQNPRYQVTQFGKPVTLSCSQTLNHNVMYWYQQKSSQAPKLLFHYYDKDFNNEADTPDNFQSRRPNTSFCFLDIRSPGLGDTAMYLCATSRDDRALQETQYFGPGTRLLVL.

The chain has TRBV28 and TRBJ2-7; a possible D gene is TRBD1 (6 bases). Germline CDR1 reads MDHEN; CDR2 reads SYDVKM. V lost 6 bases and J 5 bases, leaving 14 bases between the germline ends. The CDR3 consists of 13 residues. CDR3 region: CASSMGARHEQYF. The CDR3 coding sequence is TGTGCCAGCAGCATGGGGGCCAGACACGAGCAGTACTTC.

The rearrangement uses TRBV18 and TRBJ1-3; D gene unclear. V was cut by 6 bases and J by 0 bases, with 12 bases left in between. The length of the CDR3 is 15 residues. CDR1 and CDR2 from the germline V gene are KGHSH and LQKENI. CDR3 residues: CASSPGSYSGNTIYF. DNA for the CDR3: TGTGCCAGCTCCCCCGGGTCTTACTCTGGAAACACCATATATTTT.

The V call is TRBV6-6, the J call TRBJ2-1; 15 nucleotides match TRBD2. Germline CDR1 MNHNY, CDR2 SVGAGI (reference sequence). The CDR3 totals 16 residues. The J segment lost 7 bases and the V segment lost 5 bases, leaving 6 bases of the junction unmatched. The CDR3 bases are TGTGCCAGCAGTCCTGGGACTAGCGGGGGGTGGAATGAGCAGTTCTTC. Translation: CASSPGTSGGWNEQFF.

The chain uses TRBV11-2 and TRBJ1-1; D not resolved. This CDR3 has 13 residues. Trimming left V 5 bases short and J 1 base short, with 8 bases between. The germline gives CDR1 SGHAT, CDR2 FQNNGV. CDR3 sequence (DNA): TGTGCCAGCAGCGTCCGGGGGAACACTGAAGCTTTCTTT. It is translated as CASSVRGNTEAFF.

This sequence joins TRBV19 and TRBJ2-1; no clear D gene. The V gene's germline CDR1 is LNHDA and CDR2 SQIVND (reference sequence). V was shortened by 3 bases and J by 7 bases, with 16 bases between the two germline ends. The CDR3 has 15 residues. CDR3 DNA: TGTGCCAGTAGTATGATCTCCACTATCGGGAATGAGCAGTTCTTC. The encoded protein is CASSMISTIGNEQFF.

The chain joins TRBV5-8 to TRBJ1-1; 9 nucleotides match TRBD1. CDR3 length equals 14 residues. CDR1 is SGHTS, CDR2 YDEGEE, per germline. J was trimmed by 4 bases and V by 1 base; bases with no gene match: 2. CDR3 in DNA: TGTGCCAGCAGCTTGCTGGGACAGGGCACTGAAGCTTTCTTT. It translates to CASSLLGQGTEAFF.

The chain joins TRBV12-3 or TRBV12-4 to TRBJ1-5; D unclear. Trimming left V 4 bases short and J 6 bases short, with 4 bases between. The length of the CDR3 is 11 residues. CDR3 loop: CASSSGQPQHF. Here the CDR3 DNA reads TGTGCCAGCAGTTCGGGTCAGCCCCAGCATTTT.

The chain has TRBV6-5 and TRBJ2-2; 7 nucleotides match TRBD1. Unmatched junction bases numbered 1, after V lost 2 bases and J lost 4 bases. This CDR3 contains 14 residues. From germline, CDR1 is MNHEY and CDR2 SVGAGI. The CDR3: CASSYTGATGELFF. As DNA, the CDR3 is TGTGCCAGCAGTTACACAGGGGCCACCGGGGAGCTGTTTTTT.

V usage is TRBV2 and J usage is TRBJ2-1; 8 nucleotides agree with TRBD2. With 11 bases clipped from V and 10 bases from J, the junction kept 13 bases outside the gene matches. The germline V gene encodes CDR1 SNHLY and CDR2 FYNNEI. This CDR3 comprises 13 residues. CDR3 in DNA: TGTGCCGGGGGGACTAGTCAACTCGGCGAGCAGTTCTTC. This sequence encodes CAGGTSQLGEQFF. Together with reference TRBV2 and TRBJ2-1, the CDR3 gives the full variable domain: EPEVTQTPSHQVTQMGQEVILRCVPISNHLYFYWYRQILGQKVEFLVSFYNNEISEKSEIFDDQFSVERPDGSNFTLKIRSTKLEDSAMYFCAGGTSQLGEQFFGPGTRLTVL.

CDR3 sequence reads: CASSAILQGDGYTF. The CDR3 bases are TGTGCCAGCAGCGCCATACTACAGGGAGATGGCTACACCTTC. This chain links TRBV7-2 with TRBJ1-2, with a possible D match to TRBD1 (6 bases). V lost 5 bases to trimming and J lost 6 bases, with 16 bases between them. CDR1 is SGHTA, CDR2 FQGNSA, per germline. This CDR3 is 14 amino acids long.

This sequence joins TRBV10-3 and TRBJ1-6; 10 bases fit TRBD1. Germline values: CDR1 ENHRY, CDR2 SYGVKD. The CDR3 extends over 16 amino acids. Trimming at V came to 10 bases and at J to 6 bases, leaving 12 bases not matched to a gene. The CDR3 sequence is CATSPGTGEFNSPLHF. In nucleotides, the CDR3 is TGTGCCACCTCTCCCGGGACAGGGGAGTTTAATTCACCCCTCCACTTT.

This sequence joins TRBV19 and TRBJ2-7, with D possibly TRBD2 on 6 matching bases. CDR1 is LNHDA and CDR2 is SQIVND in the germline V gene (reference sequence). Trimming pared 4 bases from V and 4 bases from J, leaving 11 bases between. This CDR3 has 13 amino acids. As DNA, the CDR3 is TGTGCCAGTAGTAAGGAGGGAGGTTACGAGCAGTACTTC. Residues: CASSKEGGYEQYF.